This T cell receptor (beta chain) was documented in a study of human T cells and chemical hapten exposure. Study-level information: The sensitizer, 2% DPC, was used on approximately 2 cm by approximately 2 cm of upper inner arm skin. The variation in per-sample TCR yields arose mainly from small differences in pooled library volumes.

Points on this clonotype: Its antigen is undetermined.

Overall study findings and caveats: TCRs above 1 in 1000 frequency did not change with DPC sensitization. With alopecia, donors may have immune responses unlike healthy people's.

TCRdb processed the RACE reads anew with MiXCR; each CDR3 protein has one entry. The sample consists of about 100,000 distinct CDR3 sequences, approximately 10% of them appearing once. Germline CDR1 and CDR2: DFQATT and SNEGSKA (reference sequence). The CDR3 totals 14 residues. The junction had 11 bases not matched to a gene; V was cut back by 6 bases and J by 8 bases. The time point is: patch test 1, 2 weeks after DPC sensitization. Indicated treatment: therapeutic diphenylcyclopropenone sensitization with weekly scalp DPC. The origin of this receptor is a woman between 35 and 50 years old with alopecia areata. Some clones in this sample may be carry-over from other donors' samples. The V call is TRBV20-1, the J call TRBJ2-2; 8 bases are a match to TRBD1. The material sequenced was whole blood, taken in connection with sensitization to the hapten diphenylcyclopropenone (DPC). The CDR3 DNA reads TGCAGTGCAAAGGGTCAGGGGGCATTGGGGGAGCTGTTTTTT. Translated: CSAKGQGALGELFF.